This entry is about one TCR beta chain. What it binds is not known. The data belong to a study of cytomegalovirus exposure and HLA in healthy donors. Study-level points and caveats: A later analysis found common viral pathogens apparently linked to several of the most significant clusters. Listed as cytomegalovirus-associated were 150 or so TCR beta chains. Further analysis, carried out later, found HLA-associated TCR beta chains more clonally expanded than equally common other chains.

CDR3 length equals 16 residues. PCR primers comprised 60 Vbeta and 13 Jbeta primers. The repertoire was sequenced with immunoSEQ multiplex PCR; TCRdb's copy has only in-frame clones and lacks some. Among about 190,000 clones listed, 79% were seen once. The sequenced material came from PBMCs. The chain carries TRBV21-1 and TRBJ2-7; the D call TRBD2 from the table was never checked on the DNA. TRBV21-1 corresponds to a pseudogene. The sequence came from a woman between 18 and 30 years old in good health and CMV-seronegative. The CDR3 loop reads CASSKAGPGLACRQYF. CDR3 nucleotide sequence: TGTGCCAGCAGCAAAGCCGGGCCGGGACTAGCATGTCGGCAGTACTTC.